These 17 T cell receptor beta chains share one sample of origin, sequenced in a study of tissue T cells after allogeneic stem cell transplantation. The time point denotes: mouse harvest day 7 after allogeneic transplant. Each mouse received 10^7 T-cell-depleted marrow cells plus 10^6 splenic CD5+ T cells by tail vein. Measured with immunoSEQ multiplex PCR; TCRdb has only the in-frame clones, and not every one. The sample shows around 4,200 clones, approximately 59% of them seen only once. The sequencing input was spleen. All receptors derive from a female BALB/c mouse given C57BL/6 T cells with graft-versus-host disease after an allogeneic hematopoietic cell transplant.

In this sample, this clone turned up once. Genes and germline come from the mouse. The observed sequence ends 1 residue before the CDR3 terminus, with the missing tail filled in from the germline J gene. J is TRBJ2-4 and V is TRBV20, with 10 bases fitting TRBD2. There are 14 residues in the CDR3. The V segment lost 0 bases and the J segment 8 bases; nucleotides outside the gene matches: 5. Germline assignment: CDR1 GFQATS and CDR2 STVNSAI. The part of the CDR3 DNA that was read is TGTGGTGCTAGGGATCTGGGGGGGCGCCTCACCTTGTAC. Residues: CGARDLGGRLTLY. The complete CDR3 protein is CGARDLGGRLTLYF. The variable domain in full, with the rest retrieved from reference TRBV20 and TRBJ2-4, is GALVYQYPRRTICKSGTSMRMECQAVGFQATSVAWYRQSPQKTFELIALSTVNSAIKYEQNFTQEKFPISHPNLSFSSMTVLNAYLEDRGLYLCGARDLGGRLTLYFGAGTRLSVL.

As regards this clone: The listed genes are named as in mouse. The CDR3 end falls 1 residue outside the read, so it is completed with the germline J gene. This chain connects TRBV26 to TRBJ2-7; TRBD1 matches at 7 bases. The germline CDR1 and CDR2 sequences are KGHPV and FQNQEV (reference sequence). This CDR3 is 14 amino acids long. J lost 0 bases, V lost 6 bases, and 5 bases had no gene match. The CDR3 DNA, read in part, is TGTGCCAGCAGCCGACAGGGAACCTCCTATGAACAGTAC. Translated: CASSRQGTSYEQY. The complete CDR3 sequence is CASSRQGTSYEQYF.

Notes on this clone: Gene labels here are mouse ones. The read comes to an end 1 residue before the CDR3 does, leaving the germline J gene to fill in the end. The chain joins TRBV13-1 to TRBJ2-3; 9 bases line up with TRBD2. The CDR3 has 14 amino acids. Germline V gene lookup returns CDR1 NSHNY and CDR2 SYGAGN. Trimming took 3 bases from V and 3 from J; bases not matched to a gene: 2. The CDR3 sequence: CASSVGGRAETLYF. The CDR3 DNA, read in part, is TGTGCCAGCAGTGTGGGGGGGCGCGCAGAAACGCTGTAT.

This clone is classed as medium-sized (0.01 to 0.1%). Mouse gene names apply. The DNA ends 1 residue before the CDR3 does, and the rest of the CDR3 is filled in from the germline J gene. The chain has TRBV19 and TRBJ2-7, with 10 bases lining up with TRBD1. The CDR3 runs 13 residues. CDR1 and CDR2 from the germline V gene are FNHDT and SITEND (reference sequence). V was clipped by 6 bases and J by 4 bases; unmatched bases: 4. The covered CDR3 bases are TGTGCCAGCAAACCGGGACAGGGGTATGAACAGTAC. Its translation: CASKPGQGYEQY. The CDR3, in full, reads CASKPGQGYEQYF.

This clone was picked up one time. Gene names and germline match the mouse. Sequencing ends 1 residue short of the CDR3 end; the germline J gene provides the rest. The V and J genes are TRBV5 and TRBJ2-4; 10 nucleotides agree with TRBD2. V lost 1 base, J lost 5 bases, and 6 bases stayed unmatched. Germline values: CDR1 LGHNA, CDR2 YNLKQL (reference sequence). The length of the CDR3 is 16 residues. The CDR3 sequence: CASSQAGGARGNTLYF. Incomplete CDR3 DNA: TGTGCCAGCAGCCAAGCTGGGGGGGCGCGGGGAAACACCTTGTAC.

With respect to this clone: The gene symbols are mouse symbols. The CDR3 end falls 1 residue outside the read, so it is completed with the germline J gene. The V gene is TRBV2, the J gene TRBJ2-1; 7 bases map to TRBD1. J was trimmed by 0 bases and V by 2 bases; bases with no gene match: 1. The CDR3 sequence is 15 residues long. Germline-derived CDR1 and CDR2 are LGHNA and YSYQKL. The CDR3 here is CASSQQGDNYAEQFF. CDR3 DNA, as far as it was read: TGTGCCAGCAGCCAACAGGGGGATAACTATGCTGAGCAGTTC.

Turning to this clone: Germline and genes here are mouse. The read ends 1 residue shy of where the CDR3 ends; the end is completed using the germline J gene. The V call is TRBV4, the J call TRBJ2-7; 8 bases are a match to TRBD2. The CDR3 totals 14 residues. V dropped 4 bases and J dropped 4; count of bases not matched to a gene: 6. The germline CDR1 and CDR2 sequences are LGHDT and YNNKQL (reference sequence). The CDR3 loop reads CASSLTGASYEQYF. The CDR3 DNA, read in part, is TGTGCCAGCAGCTTGACTGGGGCCAGTTATGAACAGTAC.

This clone was seen only a few times. Gene names and germline refer to mouse. With the read ending 1 residue before the CDR3 end, the germline J gene is used to fill in that end. The genes are TRBV13-3 and TRBJ2-7, with a weak D call TRBD1 (5 bases). Trimming removed 3 bases at V and 4 bases at J, with 11 bases between. There are 13 residues in the CDR3. Germline CDR1 is NNHDY and CDR2 is SYVADS. The CDR3 spells CASSGERQYEQYF. The covered CDR3 bases are TGTGCCAGCAGTGGGGAGAGACAGTATGAACAGTAC.

A remark on this clone: Gene names are mouse gene names. The CDR3 end falls 1 residue outside the read, so it is completed with the germline J gene. The J gene is TRBJ2-7, the V gene TRBV17; 12 bases match TRBD1. This CDR3 region has 13 residues. CDR1 and CDR2 (germline): MNHDT, YYDKIL. V lost 8 bases to trimming and J lost 7 bases; unmatched junction nucleotides: 6. The CDR3 DNA, read in part, is TGTGCTAGCGCCCGGGACAGGGGGCGAGAACAGTAC. Residues: CASARDRGREQY. The whole CDR3 protein is CASARDRGREQYF.

Notes on this clone: The listed genes are named as in mouse. The sequenced fragment ends 1 residue before the CDR3 boundary, so the rest is inferred from the germline J gene. V is TRBV1 and J is TRBJ2-5; D is unresolved. The V end was cut by 1 base, the J end by 5 bases, with 4 bases between. Per the germline V gene, CDR1 is NSQYPW and CDR2 is LRSPGD (reference sequence). The CDR3 is 12 amino acids. Partial CDR3 DNA: TGCACCTGCAGTGCAGCCATAGACACCCAGTAC. Residues: CTCSAAIDTQY. The entire CDR3 sequence reads CTCSAAIDTQYF.

As concerns this clone: The gene names here belong to mouse. The read terminates 1 residue before the CDR3 end, so the remaining end is supplied by the germline J gene. The J gene is TRBJ2-7, the V gene TRBV19; 9 bases are a match to TRBD2. Per the germline V gene, CDR1 is FNHDT and CDR2 is SITEND (reference sequence). The CDR3 runs to 14 residues. Trimming at V came to 2 bases and at J to 2 bases, leaving 2 bases not matched to a gene. This CDR3 reads CASSINWGAYEQYF. The DNA read from the CDR3 is TGTGCCAGCAGTATCAACTGGGGGGCCTATGAACAGTAC.

This clone was seen only a few times. Gene names follow the mouse nomenclature. Incomplete CDR3 DNA: TGTGCCAGCAGTGATGGGGGACAGTATGAACAGTAC. Its protein product is CASSDGGQYEQY. The CDR3 in its entirety is CASSDGGQYEQYF. The chain employs TRBV13-1 and TRBJ2-7, with 7 positions matching TRBD1. The read gets to within 1 residue of the CDR3 end, and the germline J gene fills in the rest. Germline CDR1 NSHNY, CDR2 SYGAGN. The CDR3 has 13 residues. V was pared by 0 bases and J by 4 bases, with 1 base of the junction left unmatched.

This clone was counted a few times. Germline and genes here are mouse. The read stops 1 residue short of the end of the CDR3; the missing end is completed from the germline J gene. The chain employs TRBV26 and TRBJ2-7, with 12 bases identical to TRBD2. Germline V CDR1 and CDR2: KGHPV, FQNQEV (reference sequence). V gave up 3 bases and J gave up 6 bases; unmatched junction bases: 3. This CDR3 spans 14 amino acids. The part of the CDR3 DNA that was read is TGTGCCAGCAGTCTTAGACTGGGGGGGCGTGAACAGTAC. As protein: CASSLRLGGREQY. The whole CDR3 reads CASSLRLGGREQYF.

Note on this clone: The gene names given are mouse names. The sequence runs out 1 residue before the end of the CDR3; the remainder is reconstructed from the germline J gene. The chain joins TRBV14 to TRBJ2-4, with 10 bases that match TRBD2. Germline values: CDR1 SGHDT, CDR2 FRDEAV. This CDR3 has 15 amino acids. The ends lost 2 bases at V and 0 bases at J; junction bases unmatched: 0. CDR3: CASSLGLGSQNTLYF. The covered CDR3 bases are TGTGCCAGCAGTTTGGGACTGGGGAGTCAAAACACCTTGTAC. Supplemented by reference TRBV14 and TRBJ2-4, the full variable domain reads EAGVTQSPRYAVLQEGQAVSFWCDPISGHDTLYWYQQPRDQGPQLLVYFRDEAVIDNSQLPSDRFSAVRPKGTNSTLKIQSAKQGDTATYLCASSLGLGSQNTLYFGAGTRLSVL.

Concerning this clone itself: Gene names are the mouse ones. The part of the CDR3 DNA that was read is TGTGCCAGCAGTCAACAGGGACAGGGCTCCGACTACACC. Amino acid sequence: CASSQQGQGSDYT. From start to end, the CDR3 is CASSQQGQGSDYTF. The chain links TRBV19 to TRBJ1-2; 9 bases agree with TRBD1. The read ends 1 residue shy of where the CDR3 ends; the end is completed using the germline J gene. Germline V gene lookup returns CDR1 FNHDT and CDR2 SITEND (reference sequence). The V gene end was trimmed by 4 bases and the J gene end by 4 bases; junction bases not matched to a gene: 5. The CDR3 contains 14 residues.

As for this clone: The gene symbols are mouse symbols. The CDR3 extends 1 residue past the end of the read, so its final part is completed from the germline J gene. The rearrangement joins TRBV3 to TRBJ1-2, with 7 bases fitting TRBD1. The V gene's germline CDR1 is SNHLY and CDR2 FYNGKV (reference sequence). This CDR3 region has 13 residues. The ends lost 5 bases at V and 3 bases at J; junction bases unmatched: 3. CDR3 bases read: TGTGCCAGCAGCCCAGACAGGGACTCCGACTACACC. It codes for CASSPDRDSDYT. The full CDR3 reads CASSPDRDSDYTF. Using reference TRBV3 and TRBJ1-2 for the parts outside the CDR3, the full variable domain is GPKVLQIPSHQIIDMGQMVTLNCDPVSNHLYFYWYKQILGQQMEFLVNFYNGKVMEKSKLFKDQFSVERPDGSYFTLKIQPTALEDSAVYFCASSPDRDSDYTFGSGTRLLVI.

About this clone itself: Mouse gene names apply. The read gets to within 1 residue of the CDR3 end, and the germline J gene fills in the rest. This rearrangement joins TRBV1 to TRBJ1-2; 9 nucleotides agree with TRBD1. J was trimmed by 3 bases and V by 3 bases; bases with no gene match: 2. The CDR3 length is 14 residues. CDR1 and CDR2 from the germline V gene are NSQYPW and LRSPGD (reference sequence). CDR3 protein: CTCSARDRDSDYTF. CDR3 DNA (partial): TGCACCTGCAGTGCCCGGGACAGGGACTCCGACTACACC.